Below are 8 T cell receptor beta chains sequenced from a single sample in a study of graft-versus-host responses after intestinal transplantation. No cognate antigen is known for these TCRs. TCRdb's table, derived via immunoSEQ multiplex PCR, lists solely in-frame clones and lacks some. The table records roughly 120,000 clones, around 93% of them present only once. The sequencing here drew on unstimulated CD8+ T cells sorted from spleen or lymph node cells, taken before intestinal transplant. The receptor source for this set is a human donor who received an intestinal transplant.

J is TRBJ2-7 and V is TRBV11-1; D may correspond to TRBD1 or TRBD2 (6 bases each). Germline CDR1 is SGHAT and CDR2 is FQDESV (reference sequence). V was trimmed by 5 bases and J by 2 bases, leaving 16 bases between them. The CDR3 sequence is 15 residues long. The CDR3 DNA follows: TGTGCCAGCAGCCCAACAGGAGGGGGGACCTACGAGCAGTACTTC. Its protein product is CASSPTGGGTYEQYF.

J is TRBJ2-2 and V is TRBV5-6, with 9 bases fitting TRBD2. Germline lookup yields CDR1 SGHDT and CDR2 YYEEEE. Unmatched junction bases numbered 7, after V lost 0 bases and J lost 1 base. The CDR3 runs 18 residues. CDR3 loop: CASSLGLAGLQNTGELFF. Here the CDR3 DNA reads TGTGCCAGCAGCTTGGGGCTAGCGGGATTACAGAACACCGGGGAGCTGTTTTTT. The full variable domain, with the rest looked up from reference TRBV5-6 and TRBJ2-2, is DAGVTQSPTHLIKTRGQQVTLRCSPKSGHDTVSWYQQALGQGPQFIFQYYEEEERQRGNFPDRFSGHQFPNYSSELNVNALLLGDSALYLCASSLGLAGLQNTGELFFGEGSRLTVL.

The CDR3 region has the DNA TGTGCCAGCAGCCTGGAGATGTACAATGAGCAGTTCTTC. It translates to CASSLEMYNEQFF. The chain uses TRBV5-6 and TRBJ2-1; D gene uncertain. This CDR3 has 13 residues. Between the trimmed V and J ends, which lost 4 bases and 4 bases, there was a span of 9 bases. CDR1 is SGHDT and CDR2 is YYEEEE in the germline V gene.

This clone has only one observation. This chain joins TRBV28 and TRBJ2-1; D perhaps matches TRBD2 (5 bases). Deletions cut 6 bases from V and 3 bases from J, with 24 bases between. CDR1 is MDHEN, CDR2 SYDVKM, per germline. There are 18 residues in the CDR3. CDR3 sequence: CASSRVGGGSTLYNEQFF. Written as DNA, the CDR3 is TGTGCCAGCAGCCGGGTCGGAGGCGGGTCGACTCTCTACAATGAGCAGTTCTTC.

This chain joins TRBV6-1 and TRBJ1-2; no clear D gene. V lost 1 base and J 4 bases, leaving 7 bases between the germline ends. There are 13 residues in the CDR3. CDR1 MNHNS and CDR2 SASEGT come from the germline V gene. Written as DNA, the CDR3 is TGTGCCAGCAGTGAAGGAGTCAGCTATGGCTACACCTTC. Encoded protein: CASSEGVSYGYTF.

The chain employs TRBV7-9 and TRBJ1-3; D call uncertain. Germline V lookup: CDR1 SEHNR, CDR2 FQNEAQ (reference sequence). The CDR3 loop spans 13 amino acids. Trimming left V 5 bases short and J 0 bases short, with 5 bases between. The CDR3 nucleotides are TGTGCCAGCAGCAAGAGCTCTGGAAACACCATATATTTT. Translation gives CASSKSSGNTIYF.

The rearrangement links TRBV10-3 to TRBJ2-7; a weak D match, TRBD1 (6 bases). CDR1 and CDR2 from the germline V gene are ENHRY and SYGVKD. This CDR3 comprises 14 residues. V lost 5 bases to trimming and J lost 2 bases, with 13 bases between them. CDR3 region: CAISSGTSPYEQYF. In DNA form, the CDR3 reads TGTGCCATCAGTTCCGGGACAAGCCCCTACGAGCAGTACTTC.

The chain recombines TRBV11-2 with TRBJ2-2, with D unclear. From germline, CDR1 is SGHAT and CDR2 FQNNGV. This CDR3 has 11 residues. Trimming removed 1 base from V and 6 bases from J, with 0 bases in between. The CDR3, as DNA: TGTGCCAGCAGCTTAGCCGGGGAGCTGTTTTTT. The encoded protein is CASSLAGELFF.